The 24 T cell receptor beta chains listed next were all sequenced from one sample in a study of vaccination effects on CD4 cells after COVID-19. These receptors have no known antigen. Clones were read by immunoSEQ multiplex PCR, and TCRdb kept only the in-frame ones, dropping some. The sample records about 79,000 clones, approximately 74% being singletons. ViraFEST expansion of antigen-specific CD4+ T cells with viral peptide pools preceded sequencing. Culture lasted over 9 days before CD4+ T cell isolation. Specimen: CD4+ T cells from PBMCs cultured with HCoV-229E spike peptides, collected before COVID-19 vaccination. The source is a human donor who received a COVID-19 vaccine.

This clone was picked up one time. The chain joins TRBV6-2 or TRBV6-3 to TRBJ2-3; 7 bases match TRBD1. CDR3 length equals 16 residues. In germline, CDR1 is MNHEY, CDR2 SVGEGT. V lost 1 base and J lost 0; bases outside the gene matches: 4. The CDR3 coding sequence is TGTGCCAGCAGTTACTATGGGACAGCTAGCACAGATACGCAGTATTTT. Translation: CASSYYGTASTDTQYF.

In DNA form, the CDR3 reads TGTGCCAGCAGAATAAGCAGGAACCAAGAGACCCAGTACTTC. It is translated as CASRISRNQETQYF. The chain combines TRBV7-2 with TRBJ2-5; no clear D. The V end lost 6 bases, the J end lost 0 bases, and 11 bases lay between the germline ends. There are 14 residues in the CDR3. Germline assignment: CDR1 SGHTA and CDR2 FQGNSA.

In DNA form, the CDR3 reads TGTGCCTGGAGCGCCGCGGTAGGAAGTGTGGACGAGCAGTACGTC. As protein: CAWSAAVGSVDEQYV. The chain carries TRBV30 and TRBJ2-7; D gene ambiguous. Per the germline V gene, CDR1 is GTSNPN and CDR2 is SVGIG (reference sequence). Trimming left V 3 bases short and J 5 bases short, with 20 bases between. The CDR3 totals 15 residues.

The chain couples TRBV7-9 to TRBJ1-3; a possible D gene is TRBD1 (5 bases). Germline CDR1 reads SEHNR; CDR2 reads FQNEAQ (reference sequence). V shed 1 base and J shed 8 bases, with 9 bases lying between them. CDR3 size: 13 residues. CDR3 protein: CASSLEGTHTIYF. The CDR3 DNA sequence: TGTGCCAGCAGCTTAGAAGGGACCCACACCATATATTTT.

DNA of the CDR3: TGTGCCAGCAGCTTAGAAATAGTTGCCGCAGTTGGGACCCAGTACTTC. Protein sequence: CASSLEIVAAVGTQYF. The V call is TRBV7-2, the J call TRBJ2-5; D gene unclear. Germline V gene lookup returns CDR1 SGHTA and CDR2 FQGNSA. Trimming pared 1 base from V and 7 bases from J, leaving 19 bases between. The CDR3 runs to 16 residues.

The J gene is TRBJ2-3, the V gene TRBV6-1; D remains ambiguous. The CDR3 length is 15 residues. Trimming took off 0 bases at V and 6 bases at J, with 13 bases between the two ends. CDR1 and CDR2 (germline): MNHNS, SASEGT. The CDR3: CASSEALFSPDTQYF. Written as DNA, the CDR3 is TGTGCCAGCAGTGAAGCGCTCTTTTCGCCGGATACGCAGTATTTT.

V and J are TRBV5-1 and TRBJ2-6; 11 nucleotides align to TRBD1. Trimming at V came to 5 bases and at J to 0 bases, leaving 7 bases not matched to a gene. Germline V lookup: CDR1 SGHRS, CDR2 YFSETQ. This CDR3 spans 18 amino acids. CDR3 sequence: CASRWGQGVFSGANVLTF. CDR3 bases: TGCGCCAGCAGATGGGGACAGGGGGTTTTCTCTGGGGCCAACGTCCTGACTTTC.

This clone was counted between two and nine times. V is TRBV2 and J is TRBJ1-5; D not certain. The CDR3 is made up of 13 amino acids. CDR1 is SNHLY and CDR2 is FYNNEI in the germline V gene. Trimming left V 1 base short and J 5 bases short, with 6 bases between. The chain's CDR3 is CASSEDRYQPQHF. The CDR3 nucleotides are TGTGCCAGCAGTGAAGACAGATATCAGCCCCAGCATTTT.

This clone was seen more than once but under ten times. V is TRBV10-1 and J is TRBJ1-1; the D gene is possibly TRBD1 (5 bases). The CDR3 has 15 amino acids. The V and J ends lost 11 bases and 0 bases respectively, with 19 bases between them. CDR1 is WNHNN and CDR2 is SYGVQD in the germline V gene (reference sequence). The CDR3 sequence is CAPRLVGGVNTEAFF. For the CDR3, the DNA is TGCGCCCCCCGTCTAGTAGGAGGGGTGAACACTGAAGCTTTCTTT.

V usage is TRBV19 and J usage is TRBJ1-4; D ambiguous. Germline CDR1 is LNHDA and CDR2 is SQIVND (reference sequence). Trimming cost V 7 bases and J 4 bases, with 16 bases left between them. The CDR3 runs to 15 residues. CDR3 DNA sequence: TGTGCCAGTACCCTGGGTACAGCCTTTAATGAAAAACTGTTTTTT. Residues: CASTLGTAFNEKLFF.

The rearrangement joins TRBV11-2 to TRBJ2-1; maybe TRBD1 (5 bases). The CDR3 totals 13 residues. V was clipped by 1 base and J by 7 bases, with 8 bases between them. Germline V CDR1 and CDR2: SGHAT, FQNNGV. For the CDR3, the DNA is TGTGCCAGCAGCTTAGTCAGGGAAAATGAGCAGTTCTTC. It translates to CASSLVRENEQFF.

The genes are TRBV5-4 and TRBJ2-3; 10 bases are shared with TRBD1. The CDR3 runs to 17 residues. After removal of 3 bases from V and 1 base from J, the junction contained 8 bases not matched to a gene. Germline-derived CDR1 and CDR2 are SGHNT and YYREEE (reference sequence). The CDR3 sequence is CASSSIRGQGGTDTQYF. In DNA, the CDR3 is TGTGCCAGCAGCTCCATACGAGGACAGGGGGGCACAGATACGCAGTATTTT.

This chain uses TRBV10-2 with TRBJ2-2; D remains unclear. The CDR3 covers 13 residues. V shed 0 bases and J shed 8 bases, with 7 bases lying between them. Germline assignment: CDR1 WSHSY and CDR2 SAAADI. The CDR3 DNA is TGCGCCAGCAGTGAGTCGCGAGGAGGGGAGCTGTTTTTT. As protein: CASSESRGGELFF.

In its sample, this clone was seen a few times. This chain connects TRBV6-5 to TRBJ1-6, with TRBD1 matching over 9 bases. With V trimmed by 8 bases and J by 7 bases, 9 bases remained unmatched. The CDR3 is 15 residues long. Germline V gene data show CDR1 as MNHEY and CDR2 as SVGAGI. CDR3 sequence (DNA): TGTGCCAGCGAAAAGACAGGGGGGATAAATTCACCCCTCCACTTT. It encodes CASEKTGGINSPLHF.

The gene calls are TRBV4-2 and TRBJ1-6, with D perhaps TRBD1 (5 bases). Germline CDR1 LGHNA, CDR2 YNFKEQ. The CDR3 has 14 amino acids. V was clipped by 0 bases and J by 12 bases, with 12 bases between them. The CDR3 DNA sequence: TGTGCCAGCAGCCAAGATACGTCGGGGGGACCCCTCCACTTT. It translates to CASSQDTSGGPLHF.

The gene calls are TRBV6-6 and TRBJ2-5; D unresolved. The CDR3 has 15 amino acids. Germline loops: CDR1 MNHNY, CDR2 SVGAGI (reference sequence). V was pared by 0 bases and J by 2 bases, with 10 bases between. The chain's CDR3 is CASSYSRALQETQYF. The CDR3 DNA reads TGTGCCAGCAGTTACTCCCGGGCCCTACAAGAGACCCAGTACTTC.

This clone was found once. The chain joins TRBV6-4 to TRBJ1-2, with TRBD1 as a possible D gene (6 bases). V was pared by 2 bases and J by 1 base, with 8 bases between. Germline assignment: CDR1 MRHNA and CDR2 SNTAGT. The CDR3 has 14 residues. CDR3 region: CASSDTDSNYGYTF. DNA of the CDR3: TGTGCCAGCAGTGACACGGACAGTAACTATGGCTACACCTTC.

This clone has only a few counts. The chain recombines TRBV5-1 with TRBJ1-2; possibly TRBD1 for D (5 bases). The V gene's germline CDR1 is SGHRS and CDR2 YFSETQ. This CDR3 contains 14 residues. The germline V and J ends were trimmed by 1 base and 2 bases, with 9 bases remaining between them. The CDR3 is CASSLSGQNYGYTF. In DNA, the CDR3 is TGCGCCAGCAGCTTGTCGGGGCAGAACTATGGCTACACCTTC.

The chain combines TRBV18 with TRBJ2-2; no firm D call. V lost 3 bases, J lost 4 bases, and 6 bases lay in between. The CDR3 has 13 amino acids. CDR1 and CDR2 from the germline V gene are KGHSH and LQKENI. In DNA form, the CDR3 reads TGTGCCAGCTCACCGGCTCGCACCGGGGAGCTGTTTTTT. Amino acids: CASSPARTGELFF.

The chain uses TRBV18 and TRBJ2-1; D is undetermined. Germline-derived CDR1 and CDR2 are KGHSH and LQKENI. The V end lost 3 bases, the J end lost 2 bases, and 11 bases lay between the germline ends. This CDR3 spans 15 amino acids. In nucleotides, the CDR3 is TGTGCCAGCTCACCGACGACACTAACCTACAATGAGCAGTTCTTC. Translation gives CASSPTTLTYNEQFF.

This clone was counted only a few times. The rearrangement uses TRBV2 and TRBJ1-1, with 7 bases lining up with TRBD1. V lost 5 bases, J lost 4 bases, and 7 bases stayed unmatched. The CDR3 loop spans 14 amino acids. CDR1 SNHLY and CDR2 FYNNEI come from the germline V gene. CDR3 coding DNA: TGTGCCAGCAGTACACAGGGGTTGGGCACTGAAGCTTTCTTT. This codes for CASSTQGLGTEAFF.

This chain joins TRBV24-1 and TRBJ2-5, with D perhaps matching TRBD1 or TRBD2 (6 bases each). CDR3 length equals 16 residues. Germline CDR1 and CDR2: KGHDR and SFDVKD. V was cut by 0 bases and J by 8 bases, with 18 bases left in between. The CDR3 nucleotides read TGTGCCACCAGTGATTTGGAGGGGGGACCAAGTCCAACCCAGTACTTC. It codes for CATSDLEGGPSPTQYF.

This chain uses TRBV6-6 with TRBJ2-3, with 9 bases lining up with TRBD2. CDR3 length: 14 residues. The V and J ends lost 7 bases and 6 bases, in that order; junction bases with no gene match: 8. The germline CDR1 and CDR2 sequences are MNHNY and SVGAGI (reference sequence). CDR3 in amino acids: CASTQGAGGDTQYF. DNA of the CDR3: TGTGCCAGCACACAAGGGGCGGGAGGGGATACGCAGTATTTT.

The chain has TRBV6-2 or TRBV6-3 and TRBJ1-5; D call uncertain. Germline CDR1 and CDR2: MNHEY and SVGEGT. The V end was cut by 5 bases, the J end by 3 bases, with 20 bases between. The CDR3 has 17 residues. CDR3: CASSNPRSSGNNQPQHF. CDR3 nucleotide sequence: TGTGCCAGCAGTAACCCCAGAAGTTCCGGGAACAATCAGCCCCAGCATTTT.